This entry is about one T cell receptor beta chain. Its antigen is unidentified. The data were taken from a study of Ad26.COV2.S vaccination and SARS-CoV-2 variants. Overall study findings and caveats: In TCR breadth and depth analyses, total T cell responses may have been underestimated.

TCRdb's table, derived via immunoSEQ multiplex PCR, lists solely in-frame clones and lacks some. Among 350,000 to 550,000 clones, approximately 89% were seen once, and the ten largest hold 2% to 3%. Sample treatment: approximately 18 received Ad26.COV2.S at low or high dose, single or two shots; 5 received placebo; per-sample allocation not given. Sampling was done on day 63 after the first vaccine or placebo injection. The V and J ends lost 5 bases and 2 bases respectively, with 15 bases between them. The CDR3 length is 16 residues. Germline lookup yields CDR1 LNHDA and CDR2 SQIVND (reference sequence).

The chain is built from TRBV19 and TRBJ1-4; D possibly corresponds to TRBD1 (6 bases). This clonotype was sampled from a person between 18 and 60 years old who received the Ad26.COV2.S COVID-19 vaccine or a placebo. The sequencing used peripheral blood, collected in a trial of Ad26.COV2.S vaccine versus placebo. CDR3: CASSFLTGRTNEKLFF. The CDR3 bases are TGTGCCAGTAGTTTTCTGACAGGTCGGACTAATGAAAAACTGTTTTTT.